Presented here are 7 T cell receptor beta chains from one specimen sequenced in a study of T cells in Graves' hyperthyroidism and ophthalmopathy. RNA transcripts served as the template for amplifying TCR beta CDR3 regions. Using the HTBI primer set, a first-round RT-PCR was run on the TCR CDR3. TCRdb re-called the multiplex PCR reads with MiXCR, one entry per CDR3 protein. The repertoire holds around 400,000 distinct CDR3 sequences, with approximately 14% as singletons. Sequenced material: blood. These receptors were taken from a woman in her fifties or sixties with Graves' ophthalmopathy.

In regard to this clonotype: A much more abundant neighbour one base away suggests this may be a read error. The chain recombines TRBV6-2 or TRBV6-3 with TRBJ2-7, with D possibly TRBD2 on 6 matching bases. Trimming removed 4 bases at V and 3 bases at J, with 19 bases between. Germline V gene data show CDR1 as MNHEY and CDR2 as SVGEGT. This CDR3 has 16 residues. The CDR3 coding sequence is TGTGCCAGCAGTTTCCCGGGCAGGGAGGATCGCTACGAGCAGTACTTC. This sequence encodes CASSFPGREDRYEQYF.

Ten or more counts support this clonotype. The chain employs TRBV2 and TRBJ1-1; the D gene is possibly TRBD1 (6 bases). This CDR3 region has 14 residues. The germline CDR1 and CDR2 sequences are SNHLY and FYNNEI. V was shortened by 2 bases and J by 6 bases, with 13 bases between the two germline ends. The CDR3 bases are TGTGCCAGCAGTGAATTTCAGGGGCTGGCTGAAGCTTTCTTT. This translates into CASSEFQGLAEAFF.

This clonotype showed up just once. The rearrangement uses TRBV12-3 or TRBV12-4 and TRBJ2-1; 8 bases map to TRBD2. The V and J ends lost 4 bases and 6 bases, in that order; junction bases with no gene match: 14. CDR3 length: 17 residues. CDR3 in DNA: TGTGCCAGCAGTTCTAGCCCCGGGGGGGGGGGTCTCAATGAGCAGTTCTTC. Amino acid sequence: CASSSSPGGGGLNEQFF.

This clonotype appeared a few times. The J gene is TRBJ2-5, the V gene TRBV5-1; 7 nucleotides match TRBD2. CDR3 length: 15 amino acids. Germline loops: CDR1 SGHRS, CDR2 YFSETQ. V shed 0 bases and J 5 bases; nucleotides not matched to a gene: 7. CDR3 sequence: CASSLVGGYPETQYF. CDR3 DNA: TGCGCCAGCAGCTTGGTGGGGGGGTATCCCGAGACCCAGTACTTC.

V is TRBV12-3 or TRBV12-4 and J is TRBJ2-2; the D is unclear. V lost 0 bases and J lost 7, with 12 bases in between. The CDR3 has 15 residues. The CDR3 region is CASSLAGPPNGELFF. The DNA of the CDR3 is TGTGCCAGCAGTTTAGCGGGCCCCCCCAACGGGGAGCTGTTTTTT.

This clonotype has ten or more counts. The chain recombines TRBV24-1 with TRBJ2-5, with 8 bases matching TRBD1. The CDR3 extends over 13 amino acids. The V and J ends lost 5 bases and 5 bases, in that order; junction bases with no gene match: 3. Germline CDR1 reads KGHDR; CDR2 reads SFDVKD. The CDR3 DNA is TGTGCCACCAGTGGACAGGGGAGGGAGACCCAGTACTTC. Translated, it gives CATSGQGRETQYF.

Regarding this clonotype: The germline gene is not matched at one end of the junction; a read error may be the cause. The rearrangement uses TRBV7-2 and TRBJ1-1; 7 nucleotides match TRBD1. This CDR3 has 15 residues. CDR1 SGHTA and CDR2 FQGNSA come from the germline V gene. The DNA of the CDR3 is TGTGCCAGCAGCTTGGAGGGGGCGCGGAACACTGGAGCTTTCTTT. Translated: CASSLEGARNTGAFF.